This T cell receptor beta chain appears in the sequencing data of a study of control samples from healthy donors and cancer patients. The protocol was immunoSEQ multiplex PCR, while the TCRdb copy is restricted to in-frame clones and leaves out a portion. The repertoire holds about 120,000 clones, with approximately 90% as singletons. Germline values: CDR1 LNHDA, CDR2 SQIVND (reference sequence). CDR3 length equals 13 residues. The V end lost 6 bases, the J end lost 1 base, and 9 bases lay between the germline ends. Source material: blood. This clonotype was obtained from a woman aged 70 to 79 in good health. The rearrangement uses TRBV19 and TRBJ1-1, with D possibly matching TRBD1 (6 bases). Written as DNA, the CDR3 is TGTGCCAGTAGGGTGACAGGGAACACTGAAGCTTTCTTT. It encodes CASRVTGNTEAFF.